What follows are 14 T cell receptor beta chains derived from one specimen sequenced in a study of CD8+CD57+ T cells in acquired aplastic anemia. The study profiled TCR beta VDJ and CDR3 using genomic DNA as template. Via MiXCR, TCRdb re-called the reads, giving one row per CDR3 protein. The sample carries hundreds of thousands of distinct CDR3 sequences, under 80% recorded once. Material for sequencing was sorted CD4+, CD8+, or CD8+CD57+ T cells (not recorded which) from PBMCs. All receptors come from a human donor in good health, serving as a control.

This clonotype showed up many times. This rearrangement joins TRBV6-2 or TRBV6-3 to TRBJ2-3, with a weak D call TRBD2 (5 bases). V shed 6 bases and J shed 2 bases, with 12 bases lying between them. From germline, CDR1 is MNHEY and CDR2 SVGEGT. CDR3 length equals 14 residues. The CDR3 nucleotides read TGTGCCAGCAGCCTCGAGGAGGACACAGATACGCAGTATTTT. Amino acid sequence: CASSLEEDTDTQYF.

In its sample, this clonotype was seen many times. The V and J genes are TRBV11-2 and TRBJ2-7, with TRBD1 matching 8 bases. The CDR3 is 15 amino acids. V shed 6 bases, J shed 3 bases, and the junction held 10 bases outside the gene matches. The V gene's germline CDR1 is SGHAT and CDR2 FQNNGV. The chain's CDR3 is CASRFNSGQGYEQYF. The CDR3 bases are TGTGCCAGCAGATTTAACTCCGGACAGGGCTACGAGCAGTACTTC.

The gene calls are TRBV7-3 and TRBJ2-6; unclear D gene. The CDR3 contains 15 residues. Trimming removed 2 bases from V and 8 bases from J, with 13 bases in between. Germline V CDR1 and CDR2: SGHTA, FQGTGA. The CDR3 nucleotides read TGTGCCAGCAGCTTACAGTCGGCTGGTTCCAACGTCCTGACTTTC. Residues: CASSLQSAGSNVLTF.

The chain is built from TRBV3-1 and TRBJ1-2; 8 positions agree with TRBD1. V was clipped by 5 bases and J by 13 bases; unmatched bases: 6. This CDR3 spans 11 amino acids. Germline lookup yields CDR1 LGHDT and CDR2 YNNKEL (reference sequence). CDR3 residues: CASSSGQGSTF. The CDR3 DNA reads as TGTGCCAGCAGCTCCGGACAGGGAAGCACCTTC. The full variable domain, completed using reference TRBV3-1 and TRBJ1-2, is DTAVSQTPKYLVTQMGNDKSIKCEQNLGHDTMYWYKQDSKKFLKIMFSYNNKELIINETVPNRFSPKSPDKAHLNLHINSLELGDSAVYFCASSSGQGSTFGSGTRLTVV.

This clonotype has a handful of counts. The chain recombines TRBV2 with TRBJ1-4; D unclear. The CDR3 is made up of 13 amino acids. Germline CDR1 reads SNHLY; CDR2 reads FYNNEI. The V gene lost 6 bases and the J gene lost 8 bases, with 13 bases spanning the gap. The CDR3 DNA follows: TGTGCCAGCAGCGCTCGGGTTGTCGAAAAACTGTTTTTT. Protein: CASSARVVEKLFF. Complete variable domain (other parts from reference TRBV2 and TRBJ1-4): EPEVTQTPSHQVTQMGQEVILRCVPISNHLYFYWYRQILGQKVEFLVSFYNNEISEKSEIFDDQFSVERPDGSNFTLKIRSTKLEDSAMYFCASSARVVEKLFFGSGTQLSVL.

This clonotype has a handful of counts. The J gene is TRBJ2-7, the V gene TRBV10-1; 9 bases are a match to TRBD1. This CDR3 comprises 14 residues. V lost 3 bases, J lost 7 bases, and 7 bases stayed unmatched. Per the germline V gene, CDR1 is WNHNN and CDR2 is SYGVQD (reference sequence). The DNA for the CDR3 is TGCGCCAGCAGTGAAGCACAGGGGGCCTTGGAGCAGTACTTC. Protein product: CASSEAQGALEQYF.

V and J are TRBV29-1 and TRBJ2-6, with 9 nucleotides matching TRBD1. The germline CDR1 and CDR2 sequences are SQVTM and ANQGSEA. The length of the CDR3 is 17 residues. The V gene end was trimmed by 3 bases and the J gene end by 3 bases; junction bases not matched to a gene: 9. The CDR3 region is CSVEITGGAFGANVLTF. CDR3 nucleotides: TGCAGCGTTGAGATTACAGGGGGCGCATTTGGGGCCAACGTCCTGACTTTC. The full variable domain, with the rest looked up from reference TRBV29-1 and TRBJ2-6, is SAVISQKPSRDICQRGTSLTIQCQVDSQVTMMFWYRQQPGQSLTLIATANQGSEATYESGFVIDKFPISRPNLTFSTLTVSNMSPEDSSIYLCSVEITGGAFGANVLTFGAGSRLTVL.

The V and J genes are TRBV7-2 and TRBJ1-3; D gene unclear. Trimming removed 2 bases from V and 0 bases from J, with 8 bases in between. Germline V gives CDR1 SGHTA, CDR2 FQGNSA. CDR3 size: 15 residues. The CDR3 sequence: CASSLIGSSGNTIYF. CDR3 bases: TGTGCCAGCAGCTTAATCGGCTCCTCTGGAAACACCATATATTTT. Looking up the rest from reference TRBV7-2 and TRBJ1-3 gives the full variable domain: GAGVSQSPSNKVTEKGKDVELRCDPISGHTALYWYRQSLGQGLEFLIYFQGNSAPDKSGLPSDRFSAERTGGSVSTLTIQRTQQEDSAVYLCASSLIGSSGNTIYFGEGSWLTVV.

The V call is TRBV15, the J call TRBJ2-7, with 9 bases identical to TRBD1. This CDR3 spans 17 amino acids. V trimming: 5 bases; J trimming: 0 bases; junction bases outside the gene matches: 11. The germline gives CDR1 LNHNV, CDR2 YYDKDF (reference sequence). The CDR3 reads CATSSTRQGVSSYEQYF. The DNA for the CDR3 is TGTGCCACCAGCTCGACTAGACAGGGGGTTAGCTCCTACGAGCAGTACTTC.

The rearrangement uses TRBV7-8 and TRBJ2-5; the D gene is possibly TRBD1 (6 bases). Germline V gene lookup returns CDR1 SGHVS and CDR2 FQNEAQ. Trimming left V 5 bases short and J 11 bases short, with 24 bases between. This CDR3 contains 15 residues. This chain's CDR3 is CASSHTGRLHEPQYF. The CDR3 region has the DNA TGTGCCAGCAGCCACACAGGGCGACTACACGAGCCGCAGTACTTC.

With regard to this clonotype: One end of the junction does not line up with germline, which may come from a read error. V is TRBV10-3 and J is TRBJ1-2; no definite D call. This CDR3 spans 13 amino acids. The germline CDR1 and CDR2 sequences are ENHRY and SYGVKD. Written as DNA, the CDR3 is TGTGCCAGCAGTGAATATGCGACGACTAGCTACACCTTC. Protein product: CASSEYATTSYTF.

The sample holds a few counts of this clonotype. The junction and the germline gene differ at one end; a read error may be behind it. V gene TRBV25-1 combines with J gene TRBJ1-1; D ambiguous. The CDR3 totals 15 residues. Germline V gene data show CDR1 as MGHDK and CDR2 as SYGVNS. CDR3 sequence: CASSGPRRENTEAFF. The CDR3, as DNA: TGTGCCAGCAGTGGTCCACGGCGGGAAAACACTGAGGCTTTCTTT.

V usage is TRBV7-8 and J usage is TRBJ2-3, with D perhaps matching TRBD1 or TRBD2 (6 bases each). Looked up from germline, CDR1 is SGHVS and CDR2 is FQNEAQ. The CDR3 spans 15 residues. Trimming cost V 5 bases and J 0 bases, with 12 bases left between them. The CDR3 sequence: CASSPGARSTDTQYF. Written as DNA, the CDR3 is TGTGCCAGCAGCCCGGGGGCCCGAAGCACAGATACGCAGTATTTT. Filled out from reference TRBV7-8 and TRBJ2-3, the complete variable domain reads GAGVSQSPRYKVAKRGQDVALRCDPISGHVSLFWYQQALGQGPEFLTYFQNEAQLDKSGLPSDRFFAERPEGSVSTLKIQRTQQEDSAVYLCASSPGARSTDTQYFGPGTRLTVL.

The chain employs TRBV20-1 and TRBJ1-4; TRBD1 agrees at 7 bases. The length of the CDR3 is 15 residues. The V segment lost 3 bases and the J segment 6 bases; nucleotides outside the gene matches: 10. In germline, CDR1 is DFQATT, CDR2 SNEGSKA (reference sequence). CDR3 in amino acids: CSASPRGGGDEKLFF. The CDR3 DNA reads TGCAGTGCTAGCCCTCGAGGGGGCGGTGATGAAAAACTGTTTTTT.